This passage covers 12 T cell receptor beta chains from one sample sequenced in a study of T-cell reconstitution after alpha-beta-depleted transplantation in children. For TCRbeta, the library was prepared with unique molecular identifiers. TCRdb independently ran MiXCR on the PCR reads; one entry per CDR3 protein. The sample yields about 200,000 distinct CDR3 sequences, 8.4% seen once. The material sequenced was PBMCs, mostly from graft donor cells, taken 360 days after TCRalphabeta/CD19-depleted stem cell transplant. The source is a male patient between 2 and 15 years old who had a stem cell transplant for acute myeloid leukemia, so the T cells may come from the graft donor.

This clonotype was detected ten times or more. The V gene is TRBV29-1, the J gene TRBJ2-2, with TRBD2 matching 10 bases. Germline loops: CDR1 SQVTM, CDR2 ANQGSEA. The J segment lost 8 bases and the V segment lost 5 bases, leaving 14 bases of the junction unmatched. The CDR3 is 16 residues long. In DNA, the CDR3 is TGCAGCGTTCCAAGCGGGAGGGTCCGAAAGGGTGGGGAGCTGTTTTTT. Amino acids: CSVPSGRVRKGGELFF.

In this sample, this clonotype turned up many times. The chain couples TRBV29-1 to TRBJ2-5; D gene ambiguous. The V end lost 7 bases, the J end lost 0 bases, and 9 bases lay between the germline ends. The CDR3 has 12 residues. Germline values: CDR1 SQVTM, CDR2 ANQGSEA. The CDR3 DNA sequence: TGCAGCGCTACGGCCGACCAAGAGACCCAGTACTTC. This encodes CSATADQETQYF.

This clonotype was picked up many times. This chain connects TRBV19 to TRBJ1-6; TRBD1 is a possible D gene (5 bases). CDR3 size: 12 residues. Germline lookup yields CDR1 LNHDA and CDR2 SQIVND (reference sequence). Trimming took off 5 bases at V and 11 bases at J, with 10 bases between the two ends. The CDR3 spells CASSPRGPPLHF. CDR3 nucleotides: TGTGCCAGTAGTCCGAGGGGTCCACCCCTCCACTTT.

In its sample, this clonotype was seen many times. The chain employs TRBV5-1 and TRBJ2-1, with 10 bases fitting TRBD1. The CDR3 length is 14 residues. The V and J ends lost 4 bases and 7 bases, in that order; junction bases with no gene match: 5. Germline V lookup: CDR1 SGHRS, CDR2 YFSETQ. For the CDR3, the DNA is TGCGCCAGCAGCGACAGACAGGGGGCTAATGAGCAGTTCTTC. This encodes CASSDRQGANEQFF.

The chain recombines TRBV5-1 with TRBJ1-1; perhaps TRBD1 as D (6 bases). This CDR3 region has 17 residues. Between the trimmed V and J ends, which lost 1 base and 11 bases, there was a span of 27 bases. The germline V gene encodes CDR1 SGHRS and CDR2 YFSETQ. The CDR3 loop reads CASSLRGDRTFPDPAFF. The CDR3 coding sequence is TGCGCCAGCAGCTTGAGGGGGGATAGGACATTCCCGGACCCGGCTTTCTTT.

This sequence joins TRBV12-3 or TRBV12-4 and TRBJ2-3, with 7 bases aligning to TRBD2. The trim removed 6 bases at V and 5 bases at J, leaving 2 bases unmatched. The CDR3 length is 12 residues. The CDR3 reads CASRSSGDTQYF. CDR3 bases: TGTGCCAGCAGGTCTAGCGGAGATACGCAGTATTTT.

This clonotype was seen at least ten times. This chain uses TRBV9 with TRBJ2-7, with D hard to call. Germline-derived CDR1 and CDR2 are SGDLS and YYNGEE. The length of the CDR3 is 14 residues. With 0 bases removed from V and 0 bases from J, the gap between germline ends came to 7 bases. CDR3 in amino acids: CASSVGYASYEQYF. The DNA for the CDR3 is TGTGCCAGCAGCGTAGGTTATGCCTCCTACGAGCAGTACTTC.

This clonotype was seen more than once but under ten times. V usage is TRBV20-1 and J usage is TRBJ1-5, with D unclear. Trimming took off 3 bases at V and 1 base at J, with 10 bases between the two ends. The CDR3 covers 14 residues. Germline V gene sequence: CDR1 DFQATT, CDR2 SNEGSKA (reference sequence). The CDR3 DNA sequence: TGCAGTGCTAGGGCAGGCCCCAGCAATCAGCCCCAGCATTTT. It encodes CSARAGPSNQPQHF.

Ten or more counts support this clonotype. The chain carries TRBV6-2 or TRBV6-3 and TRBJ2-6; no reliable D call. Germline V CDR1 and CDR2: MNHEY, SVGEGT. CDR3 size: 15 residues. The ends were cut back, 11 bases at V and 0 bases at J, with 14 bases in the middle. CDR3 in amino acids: CAVYEWGSGANVLTF. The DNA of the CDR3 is TGTGCCGTCTACGAGTGGGGCTCTGGGGCCAACGTCCTGACTTTC.

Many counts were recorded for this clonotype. The CDR3 nucleotides read TGCAGTGCTAGCTACAGCGGGAGTCAGGAGACCCAGTACTTC. It encodes CSASYSGSQETQYF. The chain is built from TRBV20-1 and TRBJ2-5; 8 nucleotides match TRBD2. The germline V gene has CDR1 DFQATT and CDR2 SNEGSKA (reference sequence). CDR3 length: 14 residues. The V segment lost 3 bases and the J segment 5 bases; nucleotides outside the gene matches: 8.

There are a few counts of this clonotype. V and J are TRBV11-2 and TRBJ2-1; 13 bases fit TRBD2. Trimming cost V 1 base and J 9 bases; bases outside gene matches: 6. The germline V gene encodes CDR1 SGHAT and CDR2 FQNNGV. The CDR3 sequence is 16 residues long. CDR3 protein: CASSLAPGLAGVEQFF. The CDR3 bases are TGTGCCAGCAGCTTAGCCCCAGGACTAGCGGGGGTTGAGCAGTTCTTC.

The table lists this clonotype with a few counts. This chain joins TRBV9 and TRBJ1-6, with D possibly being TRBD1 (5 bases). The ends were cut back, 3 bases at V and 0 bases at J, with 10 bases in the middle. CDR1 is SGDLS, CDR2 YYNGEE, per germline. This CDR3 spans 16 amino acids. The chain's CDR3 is CASSGGDVSYNSPLHF. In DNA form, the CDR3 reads TGTGCCAGCAGCGGGGGGGACGTCTCCTATAATTCACCCCTCCACTTT.